The source of this T cell receptor (beta chain) is a study of neurological immune-mediated disorders. This clonotype was seen repeatedly, ten times or more. Its antigen is still unknown. One end of the junction does not line up with germline, which may come from a read error. 5'RACE employing 10-nucleotide random UMIs yielded the cDNA. MiXCR was run by TCRdb on the 5' RACE reads, yielding one entry per CDR3 protein. The sample records 17,000 or so distinct CDR3 sequences, around a quarter being singletons. PBMCs stored at -80 C, numbering 2 million, were the origin of the unsorted libraries. This CDR3 comprises 16 residues. Germline loops: CDR1 SGHNT, CDR2 YENEEA. Study findings and constraints: The absence of shared CDR3 amino acid sequences among expanded clones across subjects suggests private repertoires in all groups. The most TCR clonal expansion was seen in HTLV-1-associated myelopathy, and the least was seen in multiple sclerosis, which fell below healthy controls.

Sequencing was carried out using PBMCs. This chain uses TRBV11-3 with TRBJ2-7, with TRBD2 identical over 9 bases. This TCR was sampled from a man aged 50 or older with HTLV-1-associated myelopathy (HAM/TSP). CDR3 in amino acids: CASSLVRTSASHEQYF. The CDR3 nucleotides read TGTGCCAGCAGCTTAGTTCGGACTAGCGCCTCCCACGAGCAGTACTTC.